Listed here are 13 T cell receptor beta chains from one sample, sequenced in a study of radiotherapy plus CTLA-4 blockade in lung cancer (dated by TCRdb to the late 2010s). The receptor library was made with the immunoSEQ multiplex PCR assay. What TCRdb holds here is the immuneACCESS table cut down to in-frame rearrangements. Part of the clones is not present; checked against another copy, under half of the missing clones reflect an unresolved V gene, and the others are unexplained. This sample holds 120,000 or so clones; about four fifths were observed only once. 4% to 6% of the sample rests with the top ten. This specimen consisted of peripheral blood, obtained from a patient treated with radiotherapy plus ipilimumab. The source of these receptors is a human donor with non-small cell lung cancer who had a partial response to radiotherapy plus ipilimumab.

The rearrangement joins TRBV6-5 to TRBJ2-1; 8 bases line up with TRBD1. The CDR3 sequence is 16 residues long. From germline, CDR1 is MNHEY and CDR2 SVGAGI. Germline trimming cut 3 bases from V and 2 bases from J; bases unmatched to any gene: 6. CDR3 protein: CASSYPDRAAYNEQFF. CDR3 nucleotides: TGTGCCAGCAGTTATCCGGACAGGGCGGCCTACAATGAGCAGTTCTTC.

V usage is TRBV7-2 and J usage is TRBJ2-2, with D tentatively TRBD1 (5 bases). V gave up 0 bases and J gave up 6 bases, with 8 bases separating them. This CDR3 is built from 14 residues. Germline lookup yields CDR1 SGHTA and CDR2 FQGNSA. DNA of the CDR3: TGTGCCAGCAGCTTAGCAGGGGCCCCCGGGGAGCTGTTTTTT. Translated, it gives CASSLAGAPGELFF.

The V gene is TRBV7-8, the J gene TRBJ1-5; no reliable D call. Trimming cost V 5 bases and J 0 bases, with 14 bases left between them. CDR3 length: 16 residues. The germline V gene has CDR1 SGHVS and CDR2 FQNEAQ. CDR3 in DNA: TGTGCCAGCAGCCCGAGGATCGGTCCTAGCAATCAGCCCCAGCATTTT. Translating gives CASSPRIGPSNQPQHF.

CDR3 sequence reads: CASSGRMGRETQYF. CDR3 in DNA: TGTGCCAGCAGTGGCAGGATGGGGCGGGAGACCCAGTACTTC. The chain carries TRBV2 and TRBJ2-5; a possible D gene is TRBD1 (5 bases). This CDR3 comprises 14 residues. V was cut by 4 bases and J by 5 bases, with 14 bases left in between. The germline V gene has CDR1 SNHLY and CDR2 FYNNEI. The full variable domain, completed using reference TRBV2 and TRBJ2-5, is EPEVTQTPSHQVTQMGQEVILRCVPISNHLYFYWYRQILGQKVEFLVSFYNNEISEKSEIFDDQFSVERPDGSNFTLKIRSTKLEDSAMYFCASSGRMGRETQYFGPGTRLLVL.

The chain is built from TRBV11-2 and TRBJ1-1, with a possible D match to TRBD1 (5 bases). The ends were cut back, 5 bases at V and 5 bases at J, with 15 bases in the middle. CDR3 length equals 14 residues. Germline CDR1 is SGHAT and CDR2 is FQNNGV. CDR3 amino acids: CASSPRAKGTEAFF. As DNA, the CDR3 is TGTGCCAGCAGCCCCCGGGCCAAGGGGACTGAAGCTTTCTTT.

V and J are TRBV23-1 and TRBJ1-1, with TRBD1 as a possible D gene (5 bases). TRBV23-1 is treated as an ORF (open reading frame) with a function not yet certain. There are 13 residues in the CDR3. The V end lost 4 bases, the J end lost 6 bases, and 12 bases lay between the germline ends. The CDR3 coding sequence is TGCGCCAGCAGTCCCCCGGGGGAATCTGAAGCTTTCTTT. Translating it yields CASSPPGESEAFF.

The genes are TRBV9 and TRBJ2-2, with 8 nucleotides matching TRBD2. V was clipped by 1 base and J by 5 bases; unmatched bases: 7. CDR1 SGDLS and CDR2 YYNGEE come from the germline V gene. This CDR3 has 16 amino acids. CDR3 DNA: TGTGCCAGCAGCGTATTTACGGGAGGGGAAACCGGGGAGCTGTTTTTT. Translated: CASSVFTGGETGELFF. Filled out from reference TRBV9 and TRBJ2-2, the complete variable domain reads DSGVTQTPKHLITATGQRVTLRCSPRSGDLSVYWYQQSLDQGLQFLIQYYNGEERAKGNILERFSAQQFPDLHSELNLSSLELGDSALYFCASSVFTGGETGELFFGEGSRLTVL.

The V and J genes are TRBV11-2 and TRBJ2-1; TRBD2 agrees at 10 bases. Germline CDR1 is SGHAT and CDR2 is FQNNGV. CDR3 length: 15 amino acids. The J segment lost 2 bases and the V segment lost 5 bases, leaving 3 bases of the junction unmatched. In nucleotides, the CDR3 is TGTGCCAGCAGCGCGGGACTAGCGACCTACAATGAGCAGTTCTTC. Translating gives CASSAGLATYNEQFF. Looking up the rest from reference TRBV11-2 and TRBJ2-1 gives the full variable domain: EAGVAQSPRYKIIEKRQSVAFWCNPISGHATLYWYQQILGQGPKLLIQFQNNGVVDDSQLPKDRFSAERLKGVDSTLKIQPAKLEDSAVYLCASSAGLATYNEQFFGPGTRLTVL.

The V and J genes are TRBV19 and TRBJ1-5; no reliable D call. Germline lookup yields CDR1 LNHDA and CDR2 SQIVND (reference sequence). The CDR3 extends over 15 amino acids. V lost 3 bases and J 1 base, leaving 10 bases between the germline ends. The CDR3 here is CASSIRQASNQPQHF. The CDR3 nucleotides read TGTGCCAGTAGTATTCGGCAGGCAAGCAATCAGCCCCAGCATTTT. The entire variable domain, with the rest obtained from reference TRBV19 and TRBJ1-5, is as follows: DGGITQSPKYLFRKEGQNVTLSCEQNLNHDAMYWYRQDPGQGLRLIYYSQIVNDFQKGDIAEGYSVSREKKESFPLTVTSAQKNPTAFYLCASSIRQASNQPQHFGDGTRLSIL.

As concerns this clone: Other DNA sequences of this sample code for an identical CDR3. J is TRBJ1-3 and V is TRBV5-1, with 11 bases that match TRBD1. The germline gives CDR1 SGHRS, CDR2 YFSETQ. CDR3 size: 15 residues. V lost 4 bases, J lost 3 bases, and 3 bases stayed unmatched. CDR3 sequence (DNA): TGCGCCAGCAGCCTGGGACAGGGGGATGGAAACACCATATATTTT. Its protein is CASSLGQGDGNTIYF.

CDR3 DNA: TGTGCCAGCAGCCTCGACAGGGGGCTAAGTAATGAGCAGTTCTTC. Its translation is CASSLDRGLSNEQFF. V is TRBV7-2 and J is TRBJ2-1, with TRBD1 matching over 10 bases. This CDR3 is 15 amino acids long. The junction had 8 bases not matched to a gene; V was cut back by 5 bases and J by 7 bases. CDR1 and CDR2 from the germline V gene are SGHTA and FQGNSA.

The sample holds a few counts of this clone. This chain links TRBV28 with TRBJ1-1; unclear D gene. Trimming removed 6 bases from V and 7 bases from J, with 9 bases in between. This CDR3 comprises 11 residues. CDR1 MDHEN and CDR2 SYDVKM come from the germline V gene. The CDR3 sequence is CASRSLYEAFF. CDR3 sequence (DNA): TGTGCCAGCAGGTCCCTTTATGAAGCTTTCTTT.

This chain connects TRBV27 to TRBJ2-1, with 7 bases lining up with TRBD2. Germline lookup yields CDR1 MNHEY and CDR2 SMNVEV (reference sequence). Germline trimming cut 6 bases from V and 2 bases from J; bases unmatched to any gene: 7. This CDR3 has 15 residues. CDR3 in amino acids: CASSNTAGAYNEQFF. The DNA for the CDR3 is TGTGCCAGCAGCAATACGGCGGGAGCCTACAATGAGCAGTTCTTC.